The 11 T cell receptor beta chains below come from one sample, sequenced in a study of T cells in women clearing cervical HPV infection. TCRdb keeps only in-frame clones here, not all; method: immunoSEQ multiplex PCR. The table lists more than 25,000 clones, with roughly 7.7% in the top ten. The sample was blood buffy coat. The receptors were gathered from a woman aged 18 to 69 with a cervical HPV16 infection that either progressed to CIN3+ or cleared (not recorded which).

Comment on this clone: The observed sequence ends 3 residues before the CDR3 terminus, with the missing tail filled in from the germline J gene. This rearrangement joins TRBV19 to TRBJ2-3; 10 bases are a match to TRBD2. The CDR3 spans 14 residues. Trimming at V came to 7 bases and at J to 3 bases, leaving 4 bases not matched to a gene. Germline-derived CDR1 and CDR2 are LNHDA and SQIVND (reference sequence). The sequenced part of the CDR3 DNA is TGTGCCAGTAAACAGCGGGGGGGAACAGATACG. Protein product: CASKQRGGTDT. The full CDR3 sequence reads CASKQRGGTDTQYF. The full variable domain, completed using reference TRBV19 and TRBJ2-3, is DGGITQSPKYLFRKEGQNVTLSCEQNLNHDAMYWYRQDPGQGLRLIYYSQIVNDFQKGDIAEGYSVSREKKESFPLTVTSAQKNPTAFYLCASKQRGGTDTQYFGPGTRLTVL.

A remark on this clone: The read stops 3 residues short of the end of the CDR3; the missing end is completed from the germline J gene. V and J are TRBV11-2 and TRBJ2-7; 8 bases agree with TRBD1. After removal of 0 bases from V and 1 base from J, the junction contained 2 bases not matched to a gene. The V gene's germline CDR1 is SGHAT and CDR2 FQNNGV. The CDR3 is 15 amino acids. This CDR3 reads CASSLEGQDSYEQYF. CDR3 bases read: TGTGCCAGCAGCTTAGAGGGACAGGATTCCTACGAG.

Of note for this clone: From the germline J gene comes the end of the CDR3, since the read stops 3 residues before it. The chain uses TRBV7-6 and TRBJ2-5; D gene unclear. The CDR3 contains 15 residues. CDR1 SGHVS and CDR2 FNYEAQ come from the germline V gene. The V gene lost 2 bases and the J gene lost 1 base, with 11 bases spanning the gap. The CDR3 bases that were read are TGTGCCAGCAGCTTAAATGTGGCAGTCCAAGAGACC. This codes for CASSLNVAVQET. The CDR3 in its entirety is CASSLNVAVQETQYF.

As to this clone: The read ends 3 residues shy of where the CDR3 ends; the end is completed using the germline J gene. The chain links TRBV2 to TRBJ2-3; TRBD1 is a possible D gene (5 bases). There are 15 residues in the CDR3. Trimming stripped 1 base from V and 4 bases from J, with 12 bases between. The germline CDR1 and CDR2 sequences are SNHLY and FYNNEI. Incomplete CDR3 DNA: TGTGCCAGCAGTGAAGAGGGGAAAGGGTCAGATACG. Its protein is CASSEEGKGSDT. In full, the CDR3 reads CASSEEGKGSDTQYF. The entire variable domain, with the rest obtained from reference TRBV2 and TRBJ2-3, is as follows: EPEVTQTPSHQVTQMGQEVILRCVPISNHLYFYWYRQILGQKVEFLVSFYNNEISEKSEIFDDQFSVERPDGSNFTLKIRSTKLEDSAMYFCASSEEGKGSDTQYFGPGTRLTVL.

Comment on this clone: Read data end 3 residues before the CDR3 end; the end is taken from the germline J gene. The chain links TRBV7-9 to TRBJ1-2; D gene uncertain. The CDR3 runs to 14 residues. The germline gives CDR1 SEHNR, CDR2 FQNEAQ (reference sequence). The sequenced part of the CDR3 DNA is TGTGCCAGCAGCTTAGAGGCTAGCCCCAATGAC. Translating it yields CASSLEASPND. The entire CDR3 sequence reads CASSLEASPNDYTF.

With regard to this clone: Sequencing ends 3 residues short of the CDR3 end; the germline J gene provides the rest. The rearrangement uses TRBV10-3 and TRBJ2-2; D is unclear. This CDR3 comprises 17 residues. Germline CDR1 is ENHRY and CDR2 is SYGVKD. The CDR3 DNA, read in part, is TGTGCCATCAGTGAGTCCTATGTTGACTCCTATAATTCACCG. Translated, it gives CAISESYVDSYNSP. The whole CDR3 protein reads CAISESYVDSYNSPLFF.

CDR3 loop: CAISDLLGTGELFF. Partial CDR3 DNA: TGTGCCATCAGTGATCTACTAGGCACCGGGGAG. V gene TRBV10-3 combines with J gene TRBJ2-2, with a weak D call TRBD2 (5 bases). The observed sequence ends 3 residues before the CDR3 terminus, with the missing tail filled in from the germline J gene. This CDR3 contains 14 residues. Trimming removed 3 bases from V and 4 bases from J, with 9 bases in between. Germline lookup yields CDR1 ENHRY and CDR2 SYGVKD.

This clone registers medium-sized by frequency. From the germline J gene comes the end of the CDR3, since the read stops 3 residues before it. V gene TRBV18 combines with J gene TRBJ2-3, with 9 nucleotides matching TRBD1. The CDR3 extends over 15 amino acids. Trimming removed 3 bases from V and 7 bases from J; junction bases left unmatched: 8. The V gene's germline CDR1 is KGHSH and CDR2 LQKENI. CDR3: CASSPGQGTTHTQYF. Partial CDR3 DNA: TGTGCCAGCTCACCGGGACAGGGTACTACTCATACG.

The sequenced CDR3 bases are TGTGCCAGCAGTGACGCTTACAGTTTCCGCTCCTACAATGAG. It codes for CASSDAYSFRSYNE. The entire CDR3 reads CASSDAYSFRSYNEQFF. V and J are TRBV6-4 and TRBJ2-1; D is ambiguous. The CDR3 goes on 3 residues after the read ends, and that part is filled in from the germline J gene. This CDR3 has 17 amino acids. V was pared by 2 bases and J by 0 bases, with 14 bases between. Germline-derived CDR1 and CDR2 are MRHNA and SNTAGT.

About this clone: The missing CDR3 end, 3 residues past where the read stops, is filled in from the germline J gene. The chain has TRBV5-1 and TRBJ2-3; TRBD2 aligns across 13 bases. Germline loops: CDR1 SGHRS, CDR2 YFSETQ. V lost 6 bases, J lost 0 bases, and 10 bases stayed unmatched. The CDR3 extends over 18 amino acids. CDR3 in amino acids: CASTPGTSGDLSTDTQYF. The covered CDR3 bases are TGCGCCAGCACCCCCGGGACTAGCGGGGACCTTAGCACAGATACG.

Note on this clone: Germline and junction disagree at one end, which may indicate a read error. The CDR3 end falls 3 residues outside the read, so it is completed with the germline J gene. J is TRBJ2-5 and V is TRBV28; 9 bases match TRBD2. The CDR3 runs 16 residues. CDR1 is MDHEN, CDR2 SYDVKM, per germline. The CDR3 sequence is CASTLSSGSARETQYF. The sequenced CDR3 bases are TGTGCCAGCACTTTAAGTAGCGGGAGTGCTCGAGAGACC.